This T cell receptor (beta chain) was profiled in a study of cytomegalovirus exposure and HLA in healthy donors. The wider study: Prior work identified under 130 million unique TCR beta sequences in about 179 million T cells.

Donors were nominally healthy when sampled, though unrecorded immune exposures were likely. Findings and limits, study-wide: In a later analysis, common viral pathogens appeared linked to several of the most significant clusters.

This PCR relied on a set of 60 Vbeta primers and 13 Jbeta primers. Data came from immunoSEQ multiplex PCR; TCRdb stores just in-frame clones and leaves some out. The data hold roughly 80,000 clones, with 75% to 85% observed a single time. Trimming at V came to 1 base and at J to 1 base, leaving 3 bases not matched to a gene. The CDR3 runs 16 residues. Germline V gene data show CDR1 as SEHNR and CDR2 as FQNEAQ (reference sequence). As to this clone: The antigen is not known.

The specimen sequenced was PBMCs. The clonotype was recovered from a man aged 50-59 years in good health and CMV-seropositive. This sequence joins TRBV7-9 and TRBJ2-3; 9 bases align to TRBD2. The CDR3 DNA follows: TGTGCCAGCAGCTTAGGGCGGGAGGGGCGCACAGATACGCAGTATTTT. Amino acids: CASSLGREGRTDTQYF.